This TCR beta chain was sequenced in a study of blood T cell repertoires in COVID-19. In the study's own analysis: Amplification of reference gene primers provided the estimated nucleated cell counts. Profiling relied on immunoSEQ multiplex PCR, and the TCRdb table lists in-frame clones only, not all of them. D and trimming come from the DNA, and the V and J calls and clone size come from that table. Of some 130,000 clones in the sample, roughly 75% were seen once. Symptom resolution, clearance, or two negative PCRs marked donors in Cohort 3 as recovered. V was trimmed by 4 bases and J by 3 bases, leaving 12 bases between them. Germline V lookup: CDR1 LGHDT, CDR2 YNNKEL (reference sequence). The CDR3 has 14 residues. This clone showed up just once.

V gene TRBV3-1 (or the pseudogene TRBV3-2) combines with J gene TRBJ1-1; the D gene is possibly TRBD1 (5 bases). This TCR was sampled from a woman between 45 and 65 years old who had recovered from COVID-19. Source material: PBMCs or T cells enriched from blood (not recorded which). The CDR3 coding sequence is TGTGCCAGCAGCCGTACATCGGGGGACACTGAAGCTTTCTTT. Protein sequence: CASSRTSGDTEAFF.